This TCR beta chain was sequenced for a study of blood T cell repertoires in COVID-19. At the level of the study: Acute-phase and convalescent COVID-19 samples originated in the United States, Italy and Spain. Nucleic acid was either cDNA or gDNA, and it came from T cells, B-cell-depleted T cells, or PBMCs.

V was pared by 0 bases and J by 3 bases, with 12 bases between. The CDR3 extends over 15 amino acids. Germline V gene data show CDR1 as SGHNT and CDR2 as YYREEE (reference sequence). Using immunoSEQ multiplex PCR, the repertoire was profiled, and TCRdb retains in-frame clones only, with some absent. The sample gives 200,000 to 250,000 clones, around 90% of which show up once; less than 7.5% is in the top ten. Sequenced sample: peripheral blood. The rearrangement uses TRBV5-4 and TRBJ1-2, with TRBD1 as a possible D gene (5 bases). The origin of this receptor is a man aged 60 to 75 who had recovered from COVID-19. The chain's CDR3 is CASSLGTIGDYGYTF. CDR3 in DNA: TGTGCCAGCAGCTTGGGAACTATAGGGGACTATGGCTACACCTTC. The variable domain in full, completed from reference TRBV5-4 and TRBJ1-2, reads ETGVTQSPTHLIKTRGQQVTLRCSSQSGHNTVSWYQQALGQGPQFIFQYYREEENGRGNFPPRFSGLQFPNYSSELNVNALELDDSALYLCASSLGTIGDYGYTFGSGTRLTVV.